The 17 T cell receptor beta chains below were found in one sample sequenced in a study of blood T cell repertoires in COVID-19. Generated by immunoSEQ multiplex PCR, the TCRdb table keeps only in-frame clones and is missing some. The sample carries some 170,000 clones, 84% recorded once. The sequencing input was PBMCs or T cells enriched from blood (not recorded which). Receptors were obtained from a man aged 50 to 60 who had recovered from COVID-19.

The chain uses TRBV5-1 and TRBJ1-5, with TRBD1 as a possible D gene (6 bases). Germline V CDR1 and CDR2: SGHRS, YFSETQ. With 4 bases removed from V and 7 bases from J, the gap between germline ends came to 12 bases. This CDR3 is 13 amino acids long. The CDR3 DNA is TGCGCCAGCAGCCCCAGGGGCGAACAGCCCCAGCATTTT. Amino acid sequence: CASSPRGEQPQHF. The whole variable domain, remainder taken from reference TRBV5-1 and TRBJ1-5, is KAGVTQTPRYLIKTRGQQVTLSCSPISGHRSVSWYQQTPGQGLQFLFEYFSETQRNKGNFPGRFSGRQFSNSRSEMNVSTLELGDSALYLCASSPRGEQPQHFGDGTRLSIL.

In its sample, this clone was seen once. The CDR3 nucleotides read TGTGCCAGCACTCTGAGACAGGGGGGCTACACCTTC. Amino acids: CASTLRQGGYTF. The chain employs TRBV6-5 and TRBJ1-2; 8 bases agree with TRBD1. Germline V lookup: CDR1 MNHEY, CDR2 SVGAGI. The CDR3 is made up of 12 amino acids. J gave up 8 bases and V 7 bases, and 6 bases lay outside the gene matches.

In its sample, this clone was seen a few times. The chain couples TRBV28 to TRBJ1-5; D remains unclear. Germline CDR1 and CDR2: MDHEN and SYDVKM. This CDR3 comprises 14 residues. V lost 5 bases and J 3 bases, leaving 11 bases between the germline ends. This CDR3 reads CASSVQLHNQPQHF. CDR3 bases: TGTGCCAGCAGTGTACAGCTACACAATCAGCCCCAGCATTTT.

This chain joins TRBV5-1 and TRBJ1-1, with 7 bases that match TRBD1. This CDR3 is 15 amino acids long. Looked up from germline, CDR1 is SGHRS and CDR2 is YFSETQ. V was clipped by 0 bases and J by 6 bases; unmatched bases: 8. CDR3 loop: CASSLGQGIGSEAFF. For the CDR3, the DNA is TGCGCCAGCAGCTTGGGACAGGGAATTGGTTCTGAAGCTTTCTTT.

V usage is TRBV30 and J usage is TRBJ1-6; TRBD1 agrees at 9 bases. The CDR3 covers 14 residues. Germline CDR1 reads GTSNPN; CDR2 reads SVGIG (reference sequence). The V and J ends lost 3 bases and 8 bases, in that order; junction bases with no gene match: 5. CDR3 nucleotide sequence: TGTGCCTGGAGGGGGACAGGGAGTTATTCACCCCTCCACTTT. Translating it yields CAWRGTGSYSPLHF.

This chain links TRBV7-9 with TRBJ1-3, with D uncertain. This CDR3 has 12 residues. V lost 5 bases to trimming and J lost 8 bases, with 10 bases between them. Germline loops: CDR1 SEHNR, CDR2 FQNEAQ (reference sequence). This chain's CDR3 is CASSPRQDTIYF. DNA of the CDR3: TGTGCCAGCAGCCCCCGGCAGGACACCATATATTTT.

The chain links TRBV30 to TRBJ1-2, with 7 bases aligning to TRBD1. This CDR3 is 14 amino acids long. Germline CDR1 and CDR2: GTSNPN and SVGIG (reference sequence). Unmatched junction bases numbered 5, after V lost 0 bases and J lost 4 bases. The DNA for the CDR3 is TGTGCCTGGAGTGTACAGGGGCGCATCTATGGCTACACCTTC. This gives the protein CAWSVQGRIYGYTF. Combining the CDR3 with reference TRBV30 and TRBJ1-2 gives the whole variable domain SQTIHQWPATLVQPVGSPLSLECTVEGTSNPNLYWYRQAAGRGLQLLFYSVGIGQISSEVPQNLSASRPQDRQFILSSKKLLLSDSGFYLCAWSVQGRIYGYTFGSGTRLTVV.

V and J are TRBV24-1 and TRBJ1-3; no definite D call. Trimming pared 2 bases from V and 4 bases from J, leaving 8 bases between. Per the germline V gene, CDR1 is KGHDR and CDR2 is SFDVKD. CDR3 length: 14 amino acids. The CDR3 coding sequence is TGTGCCACCAGTGATTCGACACACGGAAACACCATATATTTT. This encodes CATSDSTHGNTIYF.

V gene TRBV6-5 combines with J gene TRBJ1-2, with D uncertain. V shed 7 bases and J shed 5 bases, with 14 bases lying between them. Germline CDR1 is MNHEY and CDR2 is SVGAGI. This CDR3 is 13 amino acids long. The CDR3 nucleotides read TGTGCCAGCAACCTCCGAGGAACGTATGGCTACACCTTC. Translated, it gives CASNLRGTYGYTF.

This chain connects TRBV10-1 to TRBJ2-3; 8 nucleotides match TRBD2. CDR1 and CDR2 from the germline V gene are WNHNN and SYGVQD (reference sequence). The CDR3 consists of 16 residues. V lost 4 bases and J lost 6; bases outside the gene matches: 12. CDR3 region: CASSGAGGGPADTQYF. CDR3 bases: TGCGCCAGCAGTGGTGCTGGCGGGGGGCCGGCCGATACGCAGTATTTT.

The rearrangement links TRBV18 to TRBJ1-4; 7 nucleotides match TRBD1. Per germline, CDR1 KGHSH and CDR2 LQKENI. The CDR3 contains 14 residues. Losses at the gene ends were 6 bases for V and 4 bases for J; bases not matched to a gene: 5. DNA of the CDR3: TGTGCCAGCTCCCCCGGGACAGTTAATGAAAAACTGTTTTTT. This translates into CASSPGTVNEKLFF.

The chain couples TRBV21-1 to TRBJ1-6; TRBD1, as called in the table, went unchecked against the DNA. TRBV21-1 corresponds to a pseudogene. This CDR3 region has 16 residues. CDR3 in DNA: TGTGCCAGCAGCAAAGCGCTACGGACAGGGAATTCACCCCTCCACTTT. It yields the protein CASSKALRTGNSPLHF.

The gene calls are TRBV25-1 and TRBJ1-1; TRBD1 is a possible D gene (5 bases). The CDR3 length is 11 residues. CDR1 is MGHDK, CDR2 SYGVNS, per germline. The V end lost 8 bases, the J end lost 9 bases, and 13 bases lay between the germline ends. The CDR3 DNA reads as TGTGCCAGCTCTGGGGGGGGTAAAGCTTTCTTT. It yields the protein CASSGGGKAFF.

The chain joins TRBV30 to TRBJ2-1; 12 nucleotides agree with TRBD2. Germline V gene data show CDR1 as GTSNPN and CDR2 as SVGIG (reference sequence). The CDR3 has 19 amino acids. Trimming cost V 1 base and J 2 bases; bases outside gene matches: 12. The CDR3 spells CAWSGAGASGGVAYNEQFF. The CDR3 nucleotides read TGTGCCTGGAGTGGAGCAGGGGCTAGCGGGGGGGTAGCCTACAATGAGCAGTTCTTC.

V gene TRBV5-6 combines with J gene TRBJ2-7, with TRBD2 identical over 10 bases. CDR3 length: 14 amino acids. V dropped 6 bases and J dropped 2; count of bases not matched to a gene: 5. CDR1 is SGHDT, CDR2 YYEEEE, per germline. CDR3 coding DNA: TGTGCCAGCACAACTAGCGGGGCCGCCTACGAGCAGTACTTC. Its translation: CASTTSGAAYEQYF.

This sequence joins TRBV2 and TRBJ2-7, with D tentatively TRBD1 (5 bases). Trimming took off 3 bases at V and 4 bases at J, with 10 bases between the two ends. Germline V gene lookup returns CDR1 SNHLY and CDR2 FYNNEI. The CDR3 covers 13 residues. The CDR3 DNA sequence: TGTGCCAGCAGTGATTGGGGCCCGTACGAGCAGTACTTC. Amino acids: CASSDWGPYEQYF.

The CDR3 here is CASSVKATYNSPLHF. CDR3 DNA sequence: TGTGCCAGCAGCGTTAAAGCGACCTATAATTCACCCCTCCACTTT. The genes are TRBV9 and TRBJ1-6; D gene uncertain. From germline, CDR1 is SGDLS and CDR2 YYNGEE. With 2 bases removed from V and 2 bases from J, the gap between germline ends came to 8 bases. This CDR3 contains 15 residues. Together with reference TRBV9 and TRBJ1-6, the CDR3 gives the full variable domain: DSGVTQTPKHLITATGQRVTLRCSPRSGDLSVYWYQQSLDQGLQFLIQYYNGEERAKGNILERFSAQQFPDLHSELNLSSLELGDSALYFCASSVKATYNSPLHFGNGTRLTVT.